This TCR beta chain was identified in a study of blood T cell repertoires in COVID-19. Study background: COVID-19 samples from acute and convalescent phases originated in the United States, Italy and Spain.

Germline V gene data show CDR1 as SGHRS and CDR2 as YFSETQ. V shed 0 bases and J 6 bases; nucleotides not matched to a gene: 2. There are 14 residues in the CDR3. Per the authors' pipeline: Reference gene primer amplification in the assay estimated nucleated cell counts. Measured with immunoSEQ multiplex PCR; TCRdb has only the in-frame clones, and not every one. V, J and clone size were drawn from that table, and D and trimming were deduced from the DNA. The table records about 59,000 clones, around 83% of them present only once. Input material: peripheral blood. The V gene is TRBV5-1, the J gene TRBJ2-2, with 7 bases lining up with TRBD2. This receptor was taken from a woman aged 80 or over with acute or convalescent COVID-19. CDR3 sequence: CASSLVAGAGELFF. The CDR3 DNA reads as TGCGCCAGCAGCTTGGTTGCGGGGGCCGGGGAGCTGTTTTTT. The whole variable domain, filled in from reference TRBV5-1 and TRBJ2-2, reads KAGVTQTPRYLIKTRGQQVTLSCSPISGHRSVSWYQQTPGQGLQFLFEYFSETQRNKGNFPGRFSGRQFSNSRSEMNVSTLELGDSALYLCASSLVAGAGELFFGEGSRLTVL.